What follows describes a single T cell receptor (beta chain). This record comes from a study of OX40 agonist ivuxolimab in advanced cancers. Background on the study: The group had a mean age of roughly 65 years, ranged from 23 to 79, and was just under 85% male.

Profiling relied on immunoSEQ multiplex PCR, and the TCRdb table lists in-frame clones only, not all of them. The table has under 85,000 clones, 85% seen once. Sequencing was performed on CD4+ or CD8+ T cells sorted from blood, taken in a trial of the OX40 agonist ivuxolimab. This clonotype originated in an adult with an advanced solid tumor such as melanoma, head and neck, liver or kidney cancer.

CDR3 residues: CASSLRLSRYLNEQFF. The CDR3 DNA is TGTGCCAGCAGCTTACGACTGAGCAGATACCTCAATGAGCAGTTCTTC. The V call is TRBV7-6, the J call TRBJ2-1; D remains unclear. Trimming removed 2 bases at V and 6 bases at J, with 17 bases between. CDR1 and CDR2 from the germline V gene are SGHVS and FNYEAQ. The CDR3 runs to 16 residues.